This T cell receptor beta chain originates from a study of T-cell reconstitution after alpha-beta-depleted transplantation in children. Findings and caveats of the study: Certain patients had high TCRbeta diversity at day 60, and it came from recipient T cells and thymic progenitors that survived.

The TCRbeta library was prepared with unique molecular identifiers. TCRdb reanalysed the PCR reads using MiXCR and keeps one entry per CDR3 protein. The table includes a few hundred thousand distinct CDR3 sequences, around 13% detected once. Concerning this clonotype: What it binds is unknown.

V was trimmed by 0 bases and J by 2 bases, leaving 20 bases between them. The germline CDR1 and CDR2 sequences are MNHEY and SVGEGT. This CDR3 spans 18 amino acids. This clonotype originated in a male patient younger than 18 who had a stem cell transplant for acute myeloid leukemia, so the T cells may come from the graft donor. Material: PBMCs, mostly from graft donor cells, obtained 360 days after TCRalphabeta/CD19-depleted stem cell transplant. The rearrangement links TRBV6-2 or TRBV6-3 to TRBJ2-7; D call uncertain. CDR3 in DNA: TGTGCCAGCAGTTACTCGAGCGAGGCCTATGAATATCCCTACGAGCAGTACTTC. Translation: CASSYSSEAYEYPYEQYF.